Given below is one T cell receptor beta chain in context. Its antigen is undetermined. These data come from a study of CD8 T cells in ankylosing spondylitis. MiXCR, run by TCRdb on the 5' RACE reads, gives a single entry per CDR3 protein. The table shows about 540,000 distinct CDR3 sequences, with about an eighth occurring only once. Trimming stripped 2 bases from V and 0 bases from J, with 8 bases between. CDR3 length: 16 amino acids. The study, taken as a whole, reports: Disease-linked clones proved CD8+ and comparatively uncommon in peripheral blood. According to the report, clones linked to the disease were significantly enriched in matched synovial fluid samples taken from ankylosing spondylitis patients. A motif of roughly 8 highly homologous TCR beta variants was seen as apparently characteristic of ankylosing spondylitis blood.

This TCR was sampled from a male donor with ankylosing spondylitis. Sequences were obtained from blood, either unsorted or a sorted T cell fraction (not recorded which). V usage is TRBV12-3 or TRBV12-4 and J usage is TRBJ2-6; D not resolved. CDR3 sequence: CASSLWWGSGANVLTF. Written as DNA, the CDR3 is TGTGCCAGCAGTTTATGGTGGGGCTCTGGGGCCAACGTCCTGACTTTC.